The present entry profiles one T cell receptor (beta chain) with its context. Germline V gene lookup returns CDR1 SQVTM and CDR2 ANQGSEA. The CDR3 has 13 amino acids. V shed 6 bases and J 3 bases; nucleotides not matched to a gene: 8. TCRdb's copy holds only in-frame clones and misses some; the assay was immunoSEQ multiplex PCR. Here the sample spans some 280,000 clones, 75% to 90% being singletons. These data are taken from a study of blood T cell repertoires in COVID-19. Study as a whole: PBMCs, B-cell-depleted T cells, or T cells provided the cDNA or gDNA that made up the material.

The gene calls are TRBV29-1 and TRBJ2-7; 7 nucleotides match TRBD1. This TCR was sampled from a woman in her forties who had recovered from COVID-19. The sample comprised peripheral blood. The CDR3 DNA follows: TGCAGCGTGACCGAGACAGGGAGCTACGAGCAGTACTTC. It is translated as CSVTETGSYEQYF.